The 3 T cell receptor beta chains below come from one sample, sequenced in a study of human T cells and chemical hapten exposure (dated by TCRdb to 2020 to 2023). The method was RACE. The instrument was a NextSeq 500. In TCRdb, the public reads were trimmed at Q25 with fastp and aligned with MiXCR, with productive beta chains retained. One record per CDR3 amino acid sequence lists the most common genes and DNA. This sample comprises some 49,000 distinct CDR3 sequences, around a tenth of them detected only once. The top ten constitute less than 5% of the sample. What this sample's time point label stands for: patch test 1, 2 weeks after DPC sensitization. The treatment or condition label, read with the paper, signifies: therapeutic diphenylcyclopropenone sensitization with weekly scalp DPC. The specimen was whole blood, collected in connection with sensitization to the hapten diphenylcyclopropenone (DPC). These TCRs come from a woman between 50 and 59 years old with alopecia areata. Some clones in this sample may be carry-over from other donors' samples.

This clonotype was counted many times. With a much larger clone just one base away, this may be a read error. The V call is TRBV7-9, the J call TRBJ1-1; D uncertain. The V end was cut by 2 bases, the J end by 4 bases, with 8 bases between. This CDR3 has 13 residues. CDR1 SEHNR and CDR2 FQNEAQ come from the germline V gene (reference sequence). The CDR3 region has the DNA TGTGCCAGCAGCTTATCCTGGGGCACTGAAGCTTTCTTT. It encodes CASSLSWGTEAFF.

This clonotype was seen at least ten times. The gene calls are TRBV9 and TRBJ2-3; 8 positions match TRBD2. V trimming: 0 bases; J trimming: 0 bases; junction bases outside the gene matches: 3. The CDR3 contains 16 residues. CDR1 is SGDLS and CDR2 is YYNGEE in the germline V gene. The CDR3 sequence: CASSVEPSGSTDTQYF. CDR3 DNA: TGTGCCAGCAGCGTAGAACCTAGCGGGAGCACAGATACGCAGTATTTT.

This clonotype was counted a few times. The CDR3 region has the DNA TGTGCCAGCAGTTACTCAAGGCCATCTAGCGGAAGCTCCTACGAGCAGTACTTC. Translation: CASSYSRPSSGSSYEQYF. The V gene is TRBV6-5, the J gene TRBJ2-7; 7 bases fit TRBD2. J lost 0 bases, V lost 0 bases, and 11 bases had no gene match. The germline V gene has CDR1 MNHEY and CDR2 SVGAGI. This CDR3 has 18 amino acids.